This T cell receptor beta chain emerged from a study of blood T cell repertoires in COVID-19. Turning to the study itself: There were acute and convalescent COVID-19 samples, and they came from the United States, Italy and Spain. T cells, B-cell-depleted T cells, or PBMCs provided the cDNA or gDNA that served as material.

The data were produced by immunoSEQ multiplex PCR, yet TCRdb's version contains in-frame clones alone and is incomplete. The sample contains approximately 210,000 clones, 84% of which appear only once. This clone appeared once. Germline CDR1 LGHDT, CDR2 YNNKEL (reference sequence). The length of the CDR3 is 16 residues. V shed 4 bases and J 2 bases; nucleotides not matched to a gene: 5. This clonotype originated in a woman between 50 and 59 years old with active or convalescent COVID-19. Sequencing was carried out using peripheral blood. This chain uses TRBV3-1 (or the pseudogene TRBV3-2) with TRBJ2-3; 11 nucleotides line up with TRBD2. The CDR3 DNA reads TGTGCCAGCAGCCGTTATAGCGGGGGGGCCACAGATACGCAGTATTTT. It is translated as CASSRYSGGATDTQYF.